A single sample is the source of the 18 T cell receptor beta chains below, sequenced in a study of cytomegalovirus exposure and HLA in healthy donors. Primers included in the PCR were 60 Vbeta and 13 Jbeta primers. TCRdb's copy holds only in-frame clones and misses some; the assay was immunoSEQ multiplex PCR. Of about 190,000 clones in the sample, 82% were seen once. The specimen was PBMCs. The source is a woman between 18 and 30 years old in good health and CMV-seronegative.

This clone was observed a handful of times. The genes are TRBV15 and TRBJ2-1; D may be TRBD2 (6 bases). V lost 1 base and J 4 bases, leaving 17 bases between the germline ends. CDR3 length equals 17 residues. Per germline, CDR1 LNHNV and CDR2 YYDKDF (reference sequence). The DNA for the CDR3 is TGTGCCACCAGCAGAGTAAGGAGCGGGCCCAGATACAATGAGCAGTTCTTC. Amino acids: CATSRVRSGPRYNEQFF.

The V call is TRBV9, the J call TRBJ2-1; 8 bases are a match to TRBD2. The CDR3 runs 14 residues. The germline V gene encodes CDR1 SGDLS and CDR2 YYNGEE. V gave up 3 bases and J gave up 9 bases; unmatched junction bases: 8. CDR3 protein: CASSGRGGLGEQFF. Here the CDR3 DNA reads TGTGCCAGCAGCGGACGGGGGGGACTCGGTGAGCAGTTCTTC.

The chain joins TRBV5-4 to TRBJ2-2; D is ambiguous. Germline CDR1 is SGHNT and CDR2 is YYREEE (reference sequence). The V gene lost 3 bases and the J gene lost 6 bases, with 12 bases spanning the gap. The CDR3 consists of 14 residues. CDR3 bases: TGTGCCAGCAGCTCGGCGACTGAACCCGGGGAGCTGTTTTTT. Protein sequence: CASSSATEPGELFF.

CDR3 bases: TGTGCCAGCAGACCGTCAGGCTCCTACAATGAGCAGTTCTTC. It encodes CASRPSGSYNEQFF. The chain recombines TRBV6-5 with TRBJ2-1; unclear D gene. The ends were cut back, 6 bases at V and 0 bases at J, with 9 bases in the middle. The CDR3 consists of 14 residues. Germline CDR1 is MNHEY and CDR2 is SVGAGI.

The gene calls are TRBV7-2 and TRBJ2-7; 8 bases align to TRBD2. Germline V gene sequence: CDR1 SGHTA, CDR2 FQGNSA. The CDR3 runs to 14 residues. With 5 bases clipped from V and 4 bases from J, the junction kept 7 bases outside the gene matches. In DNA, the CDR3 is TGTGCCAGCAGCCCCCCGGGGGGGCGATACGAGCAGTACTTC. Amino acid sequence: CASSPPGGRYEQYF.

This chain connects TRBV28 to TRBJ1-1; 12 bases fit TRBD1. Germline V gene data show CDR1 as MDHEN and CDR2 as SYDVKM. CDR3 length: 15 amino acids. Trimming at V came to 7 bases and at J to 8 bases, leaving 11 bases not matched to a gene. The CDR3 DNA is TGTGCCAGCACCCTCCGGGACAGGGGGCATAAGGAAGCTTTCTTT. It codes for CASTLRDRGHKEAFF.

For the CDR3, the DNA is TGTGCCAGCAACACCTTGGGGGGACAGGGGGATGAAAAACTGTTTTTT. It specifies CASNTLGGQGDEKLFF. V usage is TRBV2 and J usage is TRBJ1-4; TRBD1 matches 11 bases. This CDR3 is 16 amino acids long. V shed 7 bases and J 6 bases; nucleotides not matched to a gene: 10. CDR1 and CDR2 (germline): SNHLY, FYNNEI. Full variable domain (outside the CDR3, taken from reference TRBV2 and TRBJ1-4): EPEVTQTPSHQVTQMGQEVILRCVPISNHLYFYWYRQILGQKVEFLVSFYNNEISEKSEIFDDQFSVERPDGSNFTLKIRSTKLEDSAMYFCASNTLGGQGDEKLFFGSGTQLSVL.

This clone appeared a single time. The chain joins TRBV10-3 to TRBJ2-2, with TRBD2 matching over 10 bases. CDR1 and CDR2 (germline): ENHRY, SYGVKD. CDR3 length: 16 amino acids. The V and J ends lost 3 bases and 6 bases, in that order; junction bases with no gene match: 7. The CDR3 loop is CAISDLEAGGPGELFF. The CDR3 DNA sequence: TGTGCCATCAGTGATCTAGAAGCGGGAGGGCCCGGGGAGCTGTTTTTT.

This clone has more than one count but fewer than ten. J is TRBJ1-1 and V is TRBV19, with a possible D match to TRBD1 (5 bases). The V gene's germline CDR1 is LNHDA and CDR2 SQIVND (reference sequence). The ends were cut back, 2 bases at V and 6 bases at J, with 19 bases in the middle. This CDR3 comprises 16 residues. CDR3 DNA sequence: TGTGCCAGTAGTATACGCGGGCTCGGGGGTCGCGCTGAAGCTTTCTTT. Protein: CASSIRGLGGRAEAFF.

The rearrangement joins TRBV11-3 to TRBJ2-7, with 8 bases identical to TRBD2. This CDR3 has 13 amino acids. V lost 5 bases and J lost 3; bases outside the gene matches: 3. Germline V gene lookup returns CDR1 SGHNT and CDR2 YENEEA. The CDR3 spells CASSDSGGYEQYF. CDR3 nucleotide sequence: TGTGCCAGCAGCGACAGCGGGGGCTACGAGCAGTACTTC.

This clone was seen a single time. The chain links TRBV11-2 to TRBJ2-1; 7 bases fit TRBD2. CDR3 size: 17 residues. The V segment lost 4 bases and the J segment 6 bases; nucleotides outside the gene matches: 15. Germline CDR1 is SGHAT and CDR2 is FQNNGV. The CDR3 here is CASSSTGGSFISNEQFF. The CDR3 region has the DNA TGTGCCAGCAGCTCGACCGGCGGGAGTTTTATTAGCAATGAGCAGTTCTTC.

The rearrangement joins TRBV19 to TRBJ2-2; the match to TRBD2 covers 8 bases. The CDR3 contains 16 residues. With 5 bases clipped from V and 1 base from J, the junction kept 6 bases outside the gene matches. Germline loops: CDR1 LNHDA, CDR2 SQIVND (reference sequence). In DNA, the CDR3 is TGTGCCAGTAGTTCCCTTAGCGGGATGAACACCGGGGAGCTGTTTTTT. As protein: CASSSLSGMNTGELFF.

The count of this clone is one. The chain uses TRBV18 and TRBJ2-1; 10 bases agree with TRBD2. With 0 bases clipped from V and 6 bases from J, the junction kept 5 bases outside the gene matches. This CDR3 spans 16 amino acids. Germline-derived CDR1 and CDR2 are KGHSH and LQKENI. CDR3 in amino acids: CASSPPGVAGGNEQFF. CDR3 nucleotides: TGTGCCAGCTCACCACCGGGGGTAGCGGGAGGCAATGAGCAGTTCTTC.

The V gene is TRBV3-2, the J gene TRBJ2-5; the table's D call of TRBD2 was not tested on the DNA. TRBV3-2 is annotated as a pseudogene. The CDR3 runs to 9 residues. The CDR3 region has the DNA TGTGCCAGCGAGGAGACCCAGTACTTC. Translation gives CASEETQYF.

A few counts support this clone. The chain uses TRBV6-7 and TRBJ2-1; D is undetermined. TRBV6-7 is reported as an ORF; its role is uncertain. This CDR3 has 15 residues. V was clipped by 2 bases and J by 5 bases, with 13 bases between them. The CDR3 here is CASSYRRDLDNEQFF. CDR3 sequence (DNA): TGTGCCAGCAGTTACCGTCGAGACCTAGACAATGAGCAGTTCTTC.

The gene calls are TRBV19 and TRBJ2-3, with 13 bases aligning to TRBD2. The ends lost 5 bases at V and 4 bases at J; junction bases unmatched: 6. The V gene's germline CDR1 is LNHDA and CDR2 SQIVND (reference sequence). This CDR3 has 16 residues. The CDR3, as DNA: TGTGCCAGTAGTCCCAGGACTAGCGGGAGCCCAGATACGCAGTATTTT. This translates into CASSPRTSGSPDTQYF.

This clone was detected only a few times. J is TRBJ2-7 and V is TRBV2, with 9 bases aligning to TRBD1. V was pared by 6 bases and J by 0 bases, with 6 bases of the junction left unmatched. The CDR3 spans 15 residues. Germline-derived CDR1 and CDR2 are SNHLY and FYNNEI. The CDR3 DNA reads as TGTGCCAGCAGGGCCGGGACAGGGAGCTCCTACGAGCAGTACTTC. This encodes CASRAGTGSSYEQYF.

The rearrangement joins TRBV6-5 to TRBJ2-3; D perhaps matches TRBD1 (5 bases). The CDR3 sequence is 13 residues long. V was trimmed by 0 bases and J by 4 bases, leaving 5 bases between them. Germline V lookup: CDR1 MNHEY, CDR2 SVGAGI. CDR3 sequence reads: CASSYSGADTQYF. CDR3 sequence (DNA): TGTGCCAGCAGTTACTCAGGGGCAGATACGCAGTATTTT.